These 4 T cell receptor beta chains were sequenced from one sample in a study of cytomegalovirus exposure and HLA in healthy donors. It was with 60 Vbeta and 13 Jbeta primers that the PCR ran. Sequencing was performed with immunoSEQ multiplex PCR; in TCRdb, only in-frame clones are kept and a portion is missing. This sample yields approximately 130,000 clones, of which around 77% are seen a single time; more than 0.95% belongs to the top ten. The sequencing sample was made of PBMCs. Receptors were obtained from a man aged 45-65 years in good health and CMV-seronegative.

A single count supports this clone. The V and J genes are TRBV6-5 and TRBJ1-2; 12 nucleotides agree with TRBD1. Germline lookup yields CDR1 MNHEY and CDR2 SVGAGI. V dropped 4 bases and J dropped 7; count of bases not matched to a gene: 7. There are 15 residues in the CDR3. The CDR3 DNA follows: TGTGCCAGCAGTTCCCTCGGGACAGGGGGCGTTGGCTACACCTTC. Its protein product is CASSSLGTGGVGYTF.

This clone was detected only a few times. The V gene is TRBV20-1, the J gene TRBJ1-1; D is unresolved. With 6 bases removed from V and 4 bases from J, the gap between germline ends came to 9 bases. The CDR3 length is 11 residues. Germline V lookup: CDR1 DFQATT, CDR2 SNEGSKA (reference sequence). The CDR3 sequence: CSALQSTEAFF. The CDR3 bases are TGCAGTGCCCTACAGAGCACTGAAGCTTTCTTT.

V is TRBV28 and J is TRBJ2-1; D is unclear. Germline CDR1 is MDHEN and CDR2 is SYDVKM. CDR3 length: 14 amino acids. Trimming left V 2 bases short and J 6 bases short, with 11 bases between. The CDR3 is CASSLGWSVNEQFF. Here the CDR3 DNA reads TGTGCCAGCAGTTTAGGGTGGAGTGTCAATGAGCAGTTCTTC.

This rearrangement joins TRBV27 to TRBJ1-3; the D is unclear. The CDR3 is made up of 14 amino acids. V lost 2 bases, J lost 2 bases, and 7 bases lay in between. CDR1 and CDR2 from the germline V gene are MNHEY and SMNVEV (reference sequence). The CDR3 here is CASSLRGAGNTIYF. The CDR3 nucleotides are TGTGCCAGCAGTTTACGCGGGGCTGGAAACACCATATATTTT.